The entry that follows covers one TCR beta chain sequence. Its antigen has not been determined. No much larger clone is present one base from it, and per-base qualities are unavailable. The sample originates from a study of shared T cell receptors in the human thymus (dated by TCRdb to about 2021). Notes on the research overall: The study examined how self-reactive, shared T-cell receptor alpha chains are generated in the human thymus.

V loses 7 bases of germline sequence and J loses 4 bases, and the interval between the two ends is 15 bases. Reading the germline V gene gives CDR1 MNHNS and CDR2 SASEGT. There are 14 amino acids in the CDR3, from cysteine to phenylalanine inclusive. Of the read, only the CDR3 DNA is kept; its 42 bases are in frame from base 1. The library was built by means of the immunoSEQ multiplex PCR assay. The table comes from immuneACCESS by way of TCRdb, which keeps in-frame sequences with V and J called. Part of the clones is missing from these tables; in studies checked, under half for an unresolved V gene and the rest for unknown reasons. This sample is represented by 600,000 or so clones; around 87% of them were singletons. Jointly, the top ten make up 0.0094% of the sample. The same sample was also studied in work on human thymus T cells. As the second publication notes: In Finland, the donors were immunologically healthy infants who were having open corrective cardiac surgery for congenital heart defects. The thymus tissue came from surgical resects taken out during corrective cardiac surgery. Both the thymic and the peripheral blood repertoires appeared to show biased V and J gene segment usage. The related research reported highly overlapping thymic TCR repertoires among unrelated individuals. The study used fewer than ten infant thymus samples plus four related peripheral blood samples to characterize TCR alpha and beta repertoires. Donor ages ranged from roughly 6 to 250 days, and the cohort comprised six or seven male and a couple of female infants. Thymocytes were mechanically released from the tissue and were stored as pellets of roughly 9-30 million cells at -70 degrees C. A QIAsymphony instrument was used to extract genomic DNA from the frozen cell pellets. The immunoSEQ multiplex PCR assay was used to amplify the TCRB and TCRAD loci from a standardized amount of quality-controlled genomic DNA. The amplicons spanned the V(D)J region and were long enough to cover the CDR3 and allow V and J genes to be identified. The amplicons were sequenced on an Illumina platform via the commercial immunoSEQ service. Corrections for primer bias and sequencing errors followed previously described methods, while TCRAD and TCRB definitions were based on the IMGT database. Repertoires were analysed with immunoSEQ Analyzer 3.0 and VDJTools, covering basic statistics, V/J segment usage, diversity estimates, rarefaction and pairwise overlap. Diversity was estimated using the Chao1, ChaoE, Efron-Thisted, Shannon and inverse Simpson indices, and was also estimated on datasets down-sampled to the size of the smallest sample. Repertoire overlap used strict matching of CDR3 nucleotide sequence, V gene and J gene, with Jaccard-based multidimensional scaling clustering. On average, roughly 800,000 unique TCRB clonotypes were obtained from thymus samples, compared with 70,000 to 90,000 from blood samples.

This clonotype was sampled from a boy in the first two years of life with a congenital heart defect. Donor details come from another sample of the same person, matched by shared clones. What was sequenced was thymocytes. The V and J genes are TRBV6-1 and TRBJ2-3; the D region possibly corresponds to TRBD1 (6 bases align). The CDR3 reads as follows: CASTGRGNSDTQYF. The sequenced DNA: TGTGCCAGCACGGGCAGGGGAAATTCAGATACGCAGTATTTT.